The rows below give T cell receptor beta chains drawn from one sample of a study of blood T cell repertoires in COVID-19. Measured with immunoSEQ multiplex PCR; TCRdb has only the in-frame clones, and not every one. The data hold 70,000 to 75,000 clones, with around nine tenths observed a single time. Sample: peripheral blood. These receptors were collected from a human donor in a cohort sampled during active COVID-19. Both conserved end residues are trimmed from each CDR3.

TRBV9 | ASSPSGGLYEQY
TRBV27 | ASSSGGYSQY
TRBV19 | ASSQQNGNTIY
TRBV13 | ASSLVGLSSYNEQF
TRBV2 | ASSESPSDTAKTQY
TRBV20-1 | SGYELNEQF
TRBV9 | ASSNFGGNYGYT
TRBV27 | ASRGRDWSYEQY
TRBV28 | ASSLPGYNEQF
TRBV6-5 | ASSYGDRGYEQY
TRBV7-2 | ASSLAAGPNYGYT
TRBV7-9 | ASSFRQPSTDTQY
TRBV28 | ASSFRTGALPTANYGYT
TRBV7-2 | ASSPPPVTTTGELF
TRBV29-1 | SVEARTSGSPDTQY
TRBV7-2 | ASSLWRKAGYEQY
TRBV3-1/TRBV3-2 | ASSRGLIQETQY
TRBV3-1/TRBV3-2 | ASSQVRSGRGTDTQY
TRBV7-9 | ASSPRRTDHLLISYEQY
TRBV18 | ASSPREGDTGELF
TRBV19 | ASSMKGGYYEQY
TRBV4-1 | ASSQGQGQVETQY